These 7 T cell receptor beta chains originate from one sample sequenced in a study of molecular identifiers for immune sequencing clone quantification (dated by TCRdb to about 2018). The protocol used for the library was PCR. Sequencing was carried out with an Illumina HiSeq 4000. TCRdb reanalyzed the raw reads on its own, using fastp at Q25 for trimming and MiXCR for clone calling, and kept in-frame beta chains. Here each entry gathers all rows of one CDR3 protein and keeps the most common genes and DNA. In this sample the table shows tens of thousands of distinct CDR3 sequences, about a sixth of which occur a single time. Roughly 1.5% of the sample rests with the top ten. Sequencing was done on a sample of naive CD8+ T cells from blood, with Jurkat cell RNA spiked in. The sample's cell subset or site label is to be understood as: FACS-sorted CD8+CD4-CCR7+CD45RA+ naive T cells. Every receptor here comes from a human donor in good health. Some libraries in this study had Jurkat cell RNA spiked in.

The chain is built from TRBV7-3 and TRBJ2-5, with TRBD2 matching 8 bases. The CDR3 is made up of 15 amino acids. The germline V gene has CDR1 SGHTA and CDR2 FQGTGA. Trimming took 2 bases from V and 2 from J; bases not matched to a gene: 4. DNA for the CDR3: TGTGCCAGCAGCTTAGGGACTAGTATTCAAGAGACCCAGTACTTC. Translation gives CASSLGTSIQETQYF.

This clonotype was seen at least ten times. V is TRBV7-9 and J is TRBJ2-3; 10 bases align to TRBD2. There are 15 residues in the CDR3. CDR1 SEHNR and CDR2 FQNEAQ come from the germline V gene (reference sequence). J was trimmed by 3 bases and V by 6 bases; bases with no gene match: 6. Written as DNA, the CDR3 is TGTGCCAGCAGAGCGGGAGGGCTAAGTACAGATACGCAGTATTTT. Translation gives CASRAGGLSTDTQYF.

This clonotype has more than one count but fewer than ten. The gene calls are TRBV7-2 and TRBJ2-1; the D call may be TRBD1 or TRBD2 (7 bases each). This CDR3 has 16 residues. Germline CDR1 is SGHTA and CDR2 is FQGNSA. The V end lost 3 bases, the J end lost 2 bases, and 14 bases lay between the germline ends. The DNA of the CDR3 is TGTGCCAGCAGCTTCCCAGGGGGGGCAGCCTACAATGAGCAGTTCTTC. Translation gives CASSFPGGAAYNEQFF.

J is TRBJ2-1 and V is TRBV20-1, with 8 bases lining up with TRBD2. V shed 0 bases, J shed 5 bases, and the junction held 9 bases outside the gene matches. The CDR3 totals 16 residues. Germline-derived CDR1 and CDR2 are DFQATT and SNEGSKA (reference sequence). The CDR3 DNA sequence: TGCAGTGCTAGAGATTTGGCGGGAGGCAATAACAATGAGCAGTTCTTC. Residues: CSARDLAGGNNNEQFF.

This clonotype was picked up many times. The chain joins TRBV6-2 or TRBV6-3 to TRBJ2-7; D remains unclear. V lost 3 bases, J lost 5 bases, and 5 bases lay in between. The CDR3 totals 11 residues. In germline, CDR1 is MNHEY, CDR2 SVGEGT. This CDR3 is CASSYPNEQYF. Here the CDR3 DNA reads TGTGCCAGCAGTTATCCCAACGAGCAGTACTTC.

There are many counts of this clonotype. The chain joins TRBV28 to TRBJ1-2, with D uncertain. The V and J ends lost 2 bases and 4 bases respectively, with 8 bases between them. CDR3 length: 13 amino acids. Germline V gene sequence: CDR1 MDHEN, CDR2 SYDVKM. The CDR3 region has the DNA TGTGCCAGCAGTTTAAGAACATTCTATGGCTACACCTTC. Amino acids: CASSLRTFYGYTF.

This clonotype was counted many times. The chain joins TRBV29-1 to TRBJ2-1; D might be TRBD2 (5 bases). In germline, CDR1 is SQVTM, CDR2 ANQGSEA. Trimming took off 7 bases at V and 0 bases at J, with 13 bases between the two ends. The CDR3 consists of 14 residues. CDR3 coding DNA: TGCAGCGAAAGGACGGGAAGCTCCTACAATGAGCAGTTCTTC. Encoded protein: CSERTGSSYNEQFF.